Reported below is one T cell receptor beta chain. What it recognizes is unknown. The data originate from a study of T cell responses to AZD1222 COVID-19 vaccine. General study points: Mostly white British, mostly female donors; authors suggested clonal diversity may be underestimated. Baseline seropositivity characterized only a handful of AZD1222 recipients. The CD4 TCRs associated with vaccination extended across spike and predominated at 160-218 and 743-854. Recipients of two AZD1222 doses showed rising Spike-specific TCR breadth and depth.

Sequenced by immunoSEQ multiplex PCR; TCRdb stores in-frame clones only, minus some. The sample yields fewer than 110,000 clones, around nine tenths seen once. The clonotype comes from an adult in good health. Sequenced material: peripheral blood, taken on day 0 of AZD1222 vaccination.

DNA for the CDR3: TGTGCCAGCAGCTCAGGGGGCGCATTCTTCGACGAGCAGTACTTC. The encoded protein is CASSSGGAFFDEQYF. The chain is built from TRBV5-5 and TRBJ2-7, with 8 bases identical to TRBD1. Trimming at V came to 3 bases and at J to 5 bases, leaving 10 bases not matched to a gene. The V gene's germline CDR1 is SGHKS and CDR2 YYEKEE (reference sequence). There are 15 residues in the CDR3.